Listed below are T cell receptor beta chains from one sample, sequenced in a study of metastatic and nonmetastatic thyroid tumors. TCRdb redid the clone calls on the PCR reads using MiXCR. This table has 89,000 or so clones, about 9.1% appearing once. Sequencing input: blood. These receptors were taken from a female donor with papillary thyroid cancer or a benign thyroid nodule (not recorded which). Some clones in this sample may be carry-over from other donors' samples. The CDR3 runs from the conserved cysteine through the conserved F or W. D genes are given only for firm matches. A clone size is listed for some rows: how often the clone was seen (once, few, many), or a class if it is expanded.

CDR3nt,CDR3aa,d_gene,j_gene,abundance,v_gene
TGTGCCAGTAGTTTCAGGGCCAATGAGCAGTTCTTC,CASSFRANEQFF,.,TRBJ2-1,many,TRBV19
TGCAGTGCTAGGACTACAGGGGGCGTCTATGGCTACACCTTC,CSARTTGGVYGYTF,TRBD1,TRBJ1-2,many,TRBV20-1
TGTGCCAGCAGTATCACTAGCTACGAGCAGTACTTC,CASSITSYEQYF,.,TRBJ2-7,many,TRBV2
TGCGCCAGCAGCTTGCTAGGACTAGCGGGTGGCACAGATACGCAGTATTTT,CASSLLGLAGGTDTQYF,TRBD2,TRBJ2-3,many,TRBV5-1
TGTGCCAGCAGCTCCCAGGGGAATAATGAAAAACTGTTTTTT,CASSSQGNNEKLFF,.,TRBJ1-4,few,TRBV5-4
TGTGCCAGCAGCTTAAATGGAGGGAGCAATGAGCAGTTCTTC,CASSLNGGSNEQFF,.,TRBJ2-1,many,TRBV7-3
TGTGCCAGCAGTGCGACAGGGACCTATATGGGCTACACCTTC,CASSATGTYMGYTF,TRBD1,TRBJ1-2,many,TRBV2
TGTGCCAGCAGCGGGGACAGTTACTCCTACAATGAGCAGTTCTTC,CASSGDSYSYNEQFF,TRBD1,TRBJ2-1,many,TRBV7-2
TGCAGTGCTAGGGGGACTAGCGATAACGGGGAGCTGTTTTTT,CSARGTSDNGELFF,TRBD2,TRBJ2-2,many,TRBV20-1
TGTGCCAGCAGCTCCGCCTGGACAGGGAATGGCTACACCTTC,CASSSAWTGNGYTF,TRBD1,TRBJ1-2,many,TRBV28
TGCGCCAGCAGCTCACAGGGGGCCGTGGACTCTGGAAACACCATATATTTT,CASSSQGAVDSGNTIYF,TRBD1,TRBJ1-3,many,TRBV5-1
TGTGCCAGCAGTCAACTAGGCAATGAGCAGTTCTTC,CASSQLGNEQFF,.,TRBJ2-1,many,TRBV27
TGTGCCAGCAGTTTAAGTCTGGGGGGCGAGCAGTACTTC,CASSLSLGGEQYF,.,TRBJ2-7,few,TRBV27
TGTGCCAGCGGCCTCCCGGGCATACCCGGGGGCACTGAAGCTTTCTTT,CASGLPGIPGGTEAFF,.,TRBJ1-1,many,TRBV6-1
TGTGCCAGCAGCCAAGACGCTACTAGCCACGGGACCGGGGAGCTGTTTTTT,CASSQDATSHGTGELFF,.,TRBJ2-2,many,TRBV3-1
TGTGCTAGTGGTTCCGGGACATCCGATGAAAAACTGTTTTTT,CASGSGTSDEKLFF,.,TRBJ1-4,many,TRBV12-5
.,CASSVAGGARGTSF,.,TRBJ1-1,.,TRBV9
TGCGCCAGCAGCCATCCGGGACAGGGCAACTACGAGCAGTACTTC,CASSHPGQGNYEQYF,TRBD1,TRBJ2-7,many,TRBV4-1
TGCGCCAGCAGCTCGAAGACATACTACGAGCAGTACTTC,CASSSKTYYEQYF,.,TRBJ2-7,many,TRBV5-1
TGTGCCACCAGTGAACAAATAAGGGGGAACACTGAAGCTTTCTTT,CATSEQIRGNTEAFF,.,TRBJ1-1,many,TRBV24-1
TGTGCCAGCAGCTTAGTAGGGGGCCAGGCAGATACGCAGTATTTT,CASSLVGGQADTQYF,TRBD1,TRBJ2-3,many,TRBV11-2
TGTGCCAGCAGCTTGCCAGCGGACTATGGCTACACCTTC,CASSLPADYGYTF,.,TRBJ1-2,many,TRBV5-5
TGTGCCAGCAGCCGGGACAGGGTGAACGGCTACACCTTC,CASSRDRVNGYTF,TRBD1,TRBJ1-2,many,TRBV12-3/TRBV12-4
TGTGCCTGGAGTGTGTACCAGGCAGGGGTTGAGGGAACCGGGGAGCTGTTTTTT,CAWSVYQAGVEGTGELFF,.,TRBJ2-2,.,TRBV30
TGTGCCAGCAGCACCAGGACTAGCTTGAGCACAGATACGCAGTATTTT,CASSTRTSLSTDTQYF,TRBD2,TRBJ2-3,many,TRBV7-2
TGTGCCAGTAGCCTCGGACTCACCTACGAGCAGTACTTC,CASSLGLTYEQYF,.,TRBJ2-7,many,TRBV19
TGCGCCAGCAGCCCGGGACAGGGACGACTATATGGCTACACCTTC,CASSPGQGRLYGYTF,TRBD1,TRBJ1-2,many,TRBV4-1
TGTGCCAGCAGTGAAGGGGGGGCGACCTCTGGAAACACCATATATTTT,CASSEGGATSGNTIYF,.,TRBJ1-3,many,TRBV6-1
TGTGCCATCGGACGGGAGGGCGCCGGGGAGCTGTTTTTT,CAIGREGAGELFF,TRBD2,TRBJ2-2,few,TRBV10-3
TGCAGCGCTAGAGATTCGAGGGAGCCTACCAGCACAGATACGCAGTATTTT,CSARDSREPTSTDTQYF,.,TRBJ2-3,.,TRBV20-1
TGCAGTGCTAGAGGGGATCGGGCGGGGGAGCCCTACGAGCAGTACTTC,CSARGDRAGEPYEQYF,TRBD2,TRBJ2-7,many,TRBV20-1
TGCAGTGCTAGCACAGGGGAGAGGGACACTGAAGCTTTCTTT,CSASTGERDTEAFF,TRBD1,TRBJ1-1,many,TRBV20-1
TGCGCCAGCAGCAAAAGCGGGGGGGCCTACGAGCAGTACTTC,CASSKSGGAYEQYF,TRBD2,TRBJ2-7,many,TRBV5-1
TGTGCTAGTGGTCTACAGACAGGGGGGGTTGAGGCCAAAAACATTCAGTACTTC,CASGLQTGGVEAKNIQYF,TRBD1,TRBJ2-4,few,TRBV12-5
TGTGCCAGCAGACCCGGACTCCCCCCCACAGCATCGCAGTATTTT,CASRPGLPPTASQYF,.,TRBJ2-3,.,TRBV11-2
TGTGCCAGCAGTTCACAGGGGAACGCTGAAGCTTTCTTT,CASSSQGNAEAFF,TRBD1,TRBJ1-1,many,TRBV12-3/TRBV12-4
TGTGCCAGTAGTCCCCGACAAGGCTCCTATAATTCACCCCTCCACTTT,CASSPRQGSYNSPLHF,.,TRBJ1-6,many,TRBV19
TGTGCTAGTGGTTTGGTACGCCTGCGGGACAGGGATTACAATGAGCAGTTCTTC,CASGLVRLRDRDYNEQFF,TRBD1,TRBJ2-1,many,TRBV12-5
TGTGCCGGCAGTAAGACAGAGAACACTGAAGCTTTCTTT,CAGSKTENTEAFF,.,TRBJ1-1,medium-sized,TRBV6-1
TGTGCCAGCAGCTTTGACCCCTCCTACGAGCAGTACTTC,CASSFDPSYEQYF,.,TRBJ2-7,many,TRBV5-5
TGTGCCAGCACAATCAGGGTCCCCTACGAGCAGTACTTC,CASTIRVPYEQYF,.,TRBJ2-7,many,TRBV28